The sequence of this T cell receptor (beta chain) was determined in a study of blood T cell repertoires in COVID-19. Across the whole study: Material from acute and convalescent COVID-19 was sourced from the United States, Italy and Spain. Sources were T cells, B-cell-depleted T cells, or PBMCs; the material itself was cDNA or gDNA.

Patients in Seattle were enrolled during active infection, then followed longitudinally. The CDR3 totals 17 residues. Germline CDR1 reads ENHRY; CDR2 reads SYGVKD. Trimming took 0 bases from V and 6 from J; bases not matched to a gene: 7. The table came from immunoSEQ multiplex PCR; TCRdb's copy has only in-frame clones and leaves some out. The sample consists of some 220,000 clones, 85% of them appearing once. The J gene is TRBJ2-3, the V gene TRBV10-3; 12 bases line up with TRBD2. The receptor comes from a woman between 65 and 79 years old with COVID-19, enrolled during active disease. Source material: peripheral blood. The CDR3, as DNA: TGTGCCATCAGTGAGTCGTCTAGCGGGGGGGCCGCCGATACGCAGTATTTT. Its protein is CAISESSSGGAADTQYF.